The present T cell receptor (beta chain) was sequenced within a study of OX40 agonist ivuxolimab in advanced cancers. Study-wide background: Patients received the agonistic anti-OX40 (CD134) antibody ivuxolimab. There were three patients with partial responses, one having hepatocellular carcinoma and two cutaneous melanoma. General study findings and limits: With doses of 0.1 to 3.0 mg/kg, CD4+ and CD8+ blood T cells had undergone clonal expansion by week 6.

Germline V lookup: CDR1 SNHLY, CDR2 FYNNEI. The CDR3 runs to 15 residues. V gave up 5 bases and J gave up 0 bases, with 10 bases separating them. Profiling relied on immunoSEQ multiplex PCR, and the TCRdb table lists in-frame clones only, not all of them. The data hold roughly 70,000 clones, with roughly 82% observed a single time. With respect to this clone: Its antigen is undetermined.

Material: CD4+ or CD8+ T cells sorted from blood, obtained in a trial of the OX40 agonist ivuxolimab. The sequence derives from an adult with an advanced solid tumor such as melanoma, head and neck, liver or kidney cancer. The rearrangement uses TRBV2 and TRBJ1-4; TRBD1 is a possible D gene (5 bases). The CDR3 region is CASSRDSATNEKLFF. In nucleotides, the CDR3 is TGTGCCAGCAGTCGCGACAGTGCAACTAATGAAAAACTGTTTTTT.